The T cell receptor (beta chain) under discussion was sequenced for a study of T cells in narcolepsy. Study results and caveats: Autoreactive clonotypes reportedly recurred in blood of same and different patients, not controls. Same-patient CSF and blood CD4+ T cell clonotypes included HCRT-specific and TRIB2-specific autoreactive ones.

Unmatched junction bases numbered 13, after V lost 5 bases and J lost 3 bases. The germline V gene encodes CDR1 SGHTA and CDR2 FQGNSA. This CDR3 comprises 17 residues. TCRdb's copy holds only in-frame clones and misses some; the assay was immunoSEQ multiplex PCR. The sample shows over 25,000 clones, under 85% of them seen only once. Of note for this clone: The antigen is undetermined.

The sequenced sample consisted of CD45RA- memory CD4+ T cells from PBMCs. The rearrangement joins TRBV7-2 to TRBJ2-1, with TRBD1 matching over 7 bases. The receptor was isolated from a human donor with narcolepsy. CDR3: CASSRGQPMGVYNEQFF. The CDR3 DNA reads TGTGCCAGCAGCCGGGGACAGCCTATGGGGGTCTACAATGAGCAGTTCTTC.